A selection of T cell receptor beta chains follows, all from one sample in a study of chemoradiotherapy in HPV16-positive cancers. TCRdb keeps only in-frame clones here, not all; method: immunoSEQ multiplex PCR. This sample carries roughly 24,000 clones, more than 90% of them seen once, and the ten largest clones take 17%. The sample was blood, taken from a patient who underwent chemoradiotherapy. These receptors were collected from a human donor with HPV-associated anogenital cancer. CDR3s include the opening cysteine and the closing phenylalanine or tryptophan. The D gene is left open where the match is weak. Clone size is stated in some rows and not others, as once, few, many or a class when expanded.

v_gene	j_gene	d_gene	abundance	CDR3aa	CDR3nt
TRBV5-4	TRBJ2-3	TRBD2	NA	CASSSGLAGTTDTQYF	TGTGCCAGCAGCTCCGGACTAGCGGGAACCACAGATACGCAGTATTTT
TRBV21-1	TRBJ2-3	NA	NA	CASSKDLGASTDTQYF	TGTGCCAGCAGCAAGGACCTGGGAGCAAGCACAGATACGCAGTATTTT
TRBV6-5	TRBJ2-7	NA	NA	CASSDRDETYEQYF	TGTGCCAGCAGCGACCGGGACGAAACCTACGAGCAGTACTTC
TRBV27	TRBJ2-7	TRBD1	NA	CASGTTGFYEQYF	TGTGCCAGTGGCACGACAGGGTTCTACGAGCAGTACTTC
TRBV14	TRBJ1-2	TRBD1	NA	CASSRNRQGASGYTF	TGTGCCAGCAGCCGCAACCGACAGGGGGCCTCGGGCTACACCTTC
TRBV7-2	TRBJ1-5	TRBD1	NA	CASSLWGQGTGQPQHF	TGTGCCAGCAGCTTATGGGGACAGGGGACTGGTCAGCCCCAGCATTTT
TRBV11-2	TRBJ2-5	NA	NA	CASSPTLVQETQYF	TGTGCCAGCAGCCCGACCCTAGTACAAGAGACCCAGTACTTC
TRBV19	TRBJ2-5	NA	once	CASSIAGPIVSQYF	TGTGCCAGTAGTATAGCGGGACCGATCGTGTCCCAGTACTTC
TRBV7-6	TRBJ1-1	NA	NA	CASSLGGMVAEAFF	TGTGCCAGCAGCTTAGGGGGCATGGTCGCTGAAGCTTTCTTT
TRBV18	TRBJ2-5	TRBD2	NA	CASSPDGREGDQYF	TGTGCCAGCTCACCTGATGGGCGGGAGGGCGACCAGTACTTC
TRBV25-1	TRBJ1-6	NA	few	CASSATFGREGISPLHF	TGTGCCAGCAGTGCCACTTTTGGCAGGGAGGGTATTTCACCCCTCCACTTT
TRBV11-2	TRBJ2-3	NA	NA	CASSSYQTRISTDTQYF	TGTGCCAGCAGTTCGTACCAGACTAGAATTAGTACAGATACGCAGTATTTT
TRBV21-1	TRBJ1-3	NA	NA	CASSKQGWGNTIYF	TGTGCCAGCAGCAAACAGGGTTGGGGAAACACCATATATTTT
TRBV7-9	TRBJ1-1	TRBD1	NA	CASSWDRGGTDEAFF	TGTGCCAGCAGTTGGGACAGGGGTGGGACCGATGAAGCTTTCTTT
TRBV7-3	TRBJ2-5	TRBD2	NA	CASSLGLAGAQETQYF	TGTGCCAGCAGCTTAGGACTAGCGGGGGCACAAGAGACCCAGTACTTC
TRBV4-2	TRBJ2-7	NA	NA	CASSQGNGYEQYF	TGTGCCAGCAGCCAGGGGAATGGCTACGAGCAGTACTTC
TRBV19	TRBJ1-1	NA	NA	CAILPDWNTEAFF	TGTGCCATATTACCAGACTGGAACACTGAAGCTTTCTTT
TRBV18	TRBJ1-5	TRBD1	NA	CASSQGTGRGQPQHF	TGTGCCAGCTCCCAAGGGACAGGGAGGGGTCAGCCCCAGCATTTT
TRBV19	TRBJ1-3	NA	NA	CASSIPGHSLSGNTIYF	TGTGCCAGTAGTATCCCCGGCCACAGCCTCTCTGGAAACACCATATATTTT
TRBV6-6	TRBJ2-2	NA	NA	CASLGQPITGELFF	TGTGCCAGCCTGGGACAACCCATAACCGGGGAGCTGTTTTTT